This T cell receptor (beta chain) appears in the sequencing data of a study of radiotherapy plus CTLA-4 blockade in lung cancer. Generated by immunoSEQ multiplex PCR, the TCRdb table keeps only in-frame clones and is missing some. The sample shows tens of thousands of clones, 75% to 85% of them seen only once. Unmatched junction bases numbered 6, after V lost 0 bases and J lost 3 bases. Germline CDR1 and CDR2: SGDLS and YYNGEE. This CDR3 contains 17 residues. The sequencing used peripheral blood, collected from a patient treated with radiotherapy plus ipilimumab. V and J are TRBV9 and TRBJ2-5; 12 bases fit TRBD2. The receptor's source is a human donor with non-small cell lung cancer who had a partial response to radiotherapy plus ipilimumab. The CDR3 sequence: CASSVAPGLAGKETQYF. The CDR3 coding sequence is TGTGCCAGCAGCGTAGCCCCCGGACTAGCGGGGAAAGAGACCCAGTACTTC.